Shown below are 32 T cell receptor beta chains from a single sample sequenced in a study of cytomegalovirus exposure and HLA in healthy donors. PCR employed 60 Vbeta and 13 Jbeta primers. Sequenced by immunoSEQ multiplex PCR; TCRdb stores in-frame clones only, minus some. The sample has some 120,000 clones; around three quarters are singletons. The sample comprised PBMCs. The receptors were gathered from a man in his late teens or twenties in good health and CMV-seronegative.

The chain links TRBV7-9 to TRBJ2-7; TRBD1 is a possible D gene (5 bases). Germline-derived CDR1 and CDR2 are SEHNR and FQNEAQ (reference sequence). The germline V and J ends were trimmed by 5 bases and 4 bases, with 12 bases remaining between them. CDR3 length: 13 amino acids. The CDR3 region is CASSKTGQYEQYF. CDR3 coding DNA: TGTGCCAGCAGCAAAACCGGACAATACGAGCAGTACTTC.

The chain combines TRBV7-8 with TRBJ1-6; 7 bases fit TRBD1. V was pared by 5 bases and J by 3 bases, with 7 bases of the junction left unmatched. CDR1 is SGHVS, CDR2 FQNEAQ, per germline. The CDR3 has 16 residues. The CDR3 DNA reads as TGTGCCAGCAGCAAACAGGGGCTATTCTATAATTCACCCCTCCACTTT. This sequence encodes CASSKQGLFYNSPLHF.

The chain couples TRBV5-1 to TRBJ2-2; tentative D call: TRBD1 (6 bases). The CDR3 has 15 amino acids. V lost 4 bases and J lost 4, with 14 bases in between. CDR1 SGHRS and CDR2 YFSETQ come from the germline V gene. The CDR3 spells CASSRDTRVTGELFF. CDR3 nucleotides: TGCGCCAGCAGCCGGGACACGCGGGTCACCGGGGAGCTGTTTTTT.

A single count supports this clone. The chain carries TRBV11-2 and TRBJ2-3; perhaps TRBD1 as D (5 bases). Trimming took off 1 base at V and 1 base at J, with 12 bases between the two ends. This CDR3 spans 16 amino acids. Germline values: CDR1 SGHAT, CDR2 FQNNGV. The CDR3 protein is CASSLGGQGGTDTQYF. The CDR3 DNA follows: TGTGCCAGCAGCTTAGGTGGCCAGGGCGGCACAGATACGCAGTATTTT.

The V call is TRBV7-3, the J call TRBJ2-3; no reliable D call. This CDR3 is 15 amino acids long. The germline gives CDR1 SGHTA, CDR2 FQGTGA. V lost 6 bases and J 0 bases, leaving 13 bases between the germline ends. CDR3 in amino acids: CASRSFGGSTDTQYF. Here the CDR3 DNA reads TGTGCCAGCAGGTCCTTTGGCGGAAGCACAGATACGCAGTATTTT.

This chain joins TRBV10-3 and TRBJ2-2; 7 bases line up with TRBD1. Germline CDR1 reads ENHRY; CDR2 reads SYGVKD. Trimming removed 5 bases from V and 0 bases from J; junction bases left unmatched: 6. This CDR3 is 16 amino acids long. The CDR3 region has the DNA TGTGCCATCAGTAAAACCGGGACAGCGAACACCGGGGAGCTGTTTTTT. As protein: CAISKTGTANTGELFF.

This clone was seen a handful of times. The chain couples TRBV15 to TRBJ1-5, with 9 bases fitting TRBD1. The germline gives CDR1 LNHNV, CDR2 YYDKDF (reference sequence). The J segment lost 7 bases and the V segment lost 4 bases, leaving 2 bases of the junction unmatched. The CDR3 totals 13 residues. The CDR3 DNA reads TGTGCCACCAGCAAAGGGACAGGGCAGCCCCAGCATTTT. Amino acid sequence: CATSKGTGQPQHF.

This clone was picked up a small number of times. The J gene is TRBJ1-2, the V gene TRBV29-1; D is possibly TRBD1 (6 bases). CDR1 and CDR2 (germline): SQVTM, ANQGSEA. The ends were cut back, 7 bases at V and 8 bases at J, with 14 bases in the middle. This CDR3 region has 11 residues. The CDR3 here is CSDTGWGGYTF. CDR3 nucleotide sequence: TGCAGCGACACAGGGTGGGGAGGCTACACCTTC.

The J gene is TRBJ1-1, the V gene TRBV5-1; 8 bases line up with TRBD1. CDR1 SGHRS and CDR2 YFSETQ come from the germline V gene. This CDR3 contains 17 residues. J gave up 0 bases and V 2 bases, and 9 bases lay outside the gene matches. The chain's CDR3 is CASSLSFRTGLNTEAFF. The CDR3 DNA reads TGCGCCAGCAGCTTATCATTTAGGACAGGGTTGAACACTGAAGCTTTCTTT.

This clone was observed a single time. The genes are TRBV6-5 and TRBJ2-1, with 8 bases aligning to TRBD1. The CDR3 length is 11 residues. With 5 bases clipped from V and 15 bases from J, the junction kept 6 bases outside the gene matches. Germline values: CDR1 MNHEY, CDR2 SVGAGI. This CDR3 is CASSNQGAWFF. The CDR3 nucleotides read TGTGCCAGCAGTAACCAGGGGGCCTGGTTCTTC.

V usage is TRBV19 and J usage is TRBJ1-1; D might be TRBD1 (5 bases). Germline V gives CDR1 LNHDA, CDR2 SQIVND (reference sequence). This CDR3 is 15 amino acids long. Between the trimmed V and J ends, which lost 1 base and 0 bases, there was a span of 9 bases. CDR3 region: CASSIGIRVNTEAFF. In nucleotides, the CDR3 is TGTGCCAGTAGTATAGGTATCAGGGTGAACACTGAAGCTTTCTTT.

This clone was picked up one time. The chain uses TRBV7-9 and TRBJ2-1; D is unresolved. Germline V gene data show CDR1 as SEHNR and CDR2 as FQNEAQ (reference sequence). V was pared by 5 bases and J by 2 bases, with 10 bases between. This CDR3 contains 14 residues. The CDR3 DNA is TGTGCCAGCAGCCCCGGGTCCACCTACAATGAGCAGTTCTTC. This encodes CASSPGSTYNEQFF. The full variable domain, in which reference TRBV7-9 and TRBJ2-1 provide the parts outside the CDR3, is DTGVSQNPRHKITKRGQNVTFRCDPISEHNRLYWYRQTLGQGPEFLTYFQNEAQLEKSRLLSDRFSAERPKGSFSTLEIQRTEQGDSAMYLCASSPGSTYNEQFFGPGTRLTVL.

The rearrangement links TRBV18 to TRBJ2-1; no clear D gene. Trimming cost V 3 bases and J 7 bases, with 10 bases left between them. The CDR3 loop spans 13 amino acids. CDR1 is KGHSH, CDR2 LQKENI, per germline. CDR3 DNA sequence: TGTGCCAGCTCACCCCCCCCTAGTAATGAGCAGTTCTTC. As protein: CASSPPPSNEQFF.

This clone was detected once. The conserved phenylalanine or tryptophan is not found at the CDR3 terminus, so this likely reflects a read error. The limits of the CDR3 on the DNA are not certain, so only TCRdb's listed CDR3 is given. J is TRBJ1-4 and V is TRBV30. Germline CDR1 is GTSNPN and CDR2 is SVGIG (reference sequence). The CDR3 spans 10 residues, counting both ends. CDR3 loop: CAYGGRSFFV.

The rearrangement links TRBV11-2 to TRBJ1-2; D ambiguous. V shed 0 bases and J shed 4 bases, with 9 bases lying between them. The germline V gene has CDR1 SGHAT and CDR2 FQNNGV. This CDR3 is 14 amino acids long. CDR3 sequence: CASSLDNGVYGYTF. The CDR3 DNA sequence: TGTGCCAGCAGCTTAGATAACGGTGTCTATGGCTACACCTTC. Together with reference TRBV11-2 and TRBJ1-2, the CDR3 gives the full variable domain: EAGVAQSPRYKIIEKRQSVAFWCNPISGHATLYWYQQILGQGPKLLIQFQNNGVVDDSQLPKDRFSAERLKGVDSTLKIQPAKLEDSAVYLCASSLDNGVYGYTFGSGTRLTVV.

CDR3 sequence (DNA): TGTGCCAGCAGCTTAGCGCGGGAGAACGAGCAGTACTTC. Translated, it gives CASSLARENEQYF. The gene calls are TRBV7-9 and TRBJ2-7; the match to TRBD2 covers 7 bases. V was clipped by 0 bases and J by 5 bases; unmatched bases: 1. CDR1 SEHNR and CDR2 FQNEAQ come from the germline V gene (reference sequence). The CDR3 runs 13 residues. Complete variable domain (other parts from reference TRBV7-9 and TRBJ2-7): DTGVSQNPRHKITKRGQNVTFRCDPISEHNRLYWYRQTLGQGPEFLTYFQNEAQLEKSRLLSDRFSAERPKGSFSTLEIQRTEQGDSAMYLCASSLARENEQYFGPGTRLTVT.

The genes are TRBV7-9 and TRBJ2-3; D remains ambiguous. The CDR3 has 12 amino acids. Deletions cut 5 bases from V and 0 bases from J, with 3 bases between. CDR1 is SEHNR and CDR2 is FQNEAQ in the germline V gene (reference sequence). The CDR3 here is CASSLSTDTQYF. The CDR3 coding sequence is TGTGCCAGCAGCCTTAGCACAGATACGCAGTATTTT. Full variable domain (outside the CDR3, taken from reference TRBV7-9 and TRBJ2-3): DTGVSQNPRHKITKRGQNVTFRCDPISEHNRLYWYRQTLGQGPEFLTYFQNEAQLEKSRLLSDRFSAERPKGSFSTLEIQRTEQGDSAMYLCASSLSTDTQYFGPGTRLTVL.

The chain employs TRBV6-5 and TRBJ1-4; the match to TRBD1 covers 7 bases. The CDR3 runs 14 residues. V trimming: 7 bases; J trimming: 4 bases; junction bases outside the gene matches: 6. The germline V gene has CDR1 MNHEY and CDR2 SVGAGI. In nucleotides, the CDR3 is TGTGCCAGCAATAGGGACAGAAGTAATGAAAAACTGTTTTTT. Its translation is CASNRDRSNEKLFF.

The chain links TRBV19 to TRBJ1-5; 8 positions agree with TRBD1. V shed 7 bases and J 3 bases; nucleotides not matched to a gene: 8. Germline loops: CDR1 LNHDA, CDR2 SQIVND (reference sequence). The CDR3 runs 15 residues. The CDR3 protein is CASKADRGDNQPQHF. CDR3 bases: TGTGCCAGTAAAGCAGACAGGGGAGACAATCAGCCCCAGCATTTT.

J is TRBJ1-5 and V is TRBV7-8, with D tentatively TRBD1 (5 bases). The V end was cut by 1 base, the J end by 6 bases, with 7 bases between. CDR3 length: 13 residues. Germline assignment: CDR1 SGHVS and CDR2 FQNEAQ. The chain's CDR3 is CASSLGRGQPQHF. CDR3 sequence (DNA): TGTGCCAGCAGCTTAGGGAGGGGTCAGCCCCAGCATTTT.

The chain links TRBV27 to TRBJ1-2; 11 positions agree with TRBD1. The V gene end was trimmed by 6 bases and the J gene end by 5 bases; junction bases not matched to a gene: 8. This CDR3 has 15 amino acids. The germline CDR1 and CDR2 sequences are MNHEY and SMNVEV (reference sequence). This CDR3 is CASRVGTGGIYGYTF. The CDR3 DNA is TGTGCCAGCAGAGTGGGGACAGGGGGTATATATGGCTACACCTTC.

J is TRBJ2-7 and V is TRBV27; 8 bases are shared with TRBD1. V was pared by 7 bases and J by 4 bases, with 9 bases of the junction left unmatched. Germline V gene lookup returns CDR1 MNHEY and CDR2 SMNVEV (reference sequence). This CDR3 is built from 14 residues. The CDR3 coding sequence is TGTGCCAGCACGCCGACAGGGGTAGGATACGAGCAGTACTTC. It translates to CASTPTGVGYEQYF.

The chain links TRBV4-2 to TRBJ2-3; tentatively, D is TRBD2 (5 bases). The V gene lost 5 bases and the J gene lost 4 bases, with 13 bases spanning the gap. The CDR3 runs to 14 residues. From germline, CDR1 is LGHNA and CDR2 YNFKEQ. CDR3 loop: CASSSRGGPDTQYF. CDR3 DNA: TGTGCCAGCAGCTCCCGGGGTGGTCCAGATACGCAGTATTTT.

The chain links TRBV7-8 to TRBJ1-1; 7 nucleotides line up with TRBD1. Germline values: CDR1 SGHVS, CDR2 FQNEAQ. CDR3 length equals 14 residues. Trimming removed 5 bases from V and 4 bases from J; junction bases left unmatched: 7. CDR3 nucleotides: TGTGCCAGCAGCACAGGGGCCGGGGGCACTGAAGCTTTCTTT. Protein product: CASSTGAGGTEAFF.

This clone was found a few times. Here the CDR3 reads CASSDGRAPYNEQFF. Here the CDR3 DNA reads TGTGCCAGCAGTGACGGCAGGGCCCCTTACAATGAGCAGTTCTTC. V usage is TRBV6-4 and J usage is TRBJ2-1, with D perhaps TRBD1 (5 bases). Germline CDR1 is MRHNA and CDR2 is SNTAGT. With 2 bases removed from V and 4 bases from J, the gap between germline ends came to 12 bases. This CDR3 has 15 amino acids.

This clone has just a few counts. The CDR3 nucleotides read TGTGCCAGCACCCAAGGGACAGGGGATTACAATGAGCAGTTCTTC. Translating it yields CASTQGTGDYNEQFF. V gene TRBV7-2 combines with J gene TRBJ2-1, with 10 bases that match TRBD1. The V segment lost 7 bases and the J segment 4 bases; nucleotides outside the gene matches: 7. The CDR3 totals 15 residues. Per the germline V gene, CDR1 is SGHTA and CDR2 is FQGNSA.

The V call is TRBV28, the J call TRBJ1-2; D not certain. V was clipped by 6 bases and J by 5 bases, with 10 bases between them. The CDR3 covers 12 residues. The V gene's germline CDR1 is MDHEN and CDR2 SYDVKM. CDR3: CASSLREYGYTF. CDR3 bases: TGTGCCAGCAGCCTTCGGGAATATGGCTACACCTTC.

The chain carries TRBV19 and TRBJ1-6; possibly TRBD1 for D (6 bases). The CDR3 totals 13 residues. Trimming cost V 10 bases and J 5 bases, with 12 bases left between them. Germline CDR1 reads LNHDA; CDR2 reads SQIVND (reference sequence). CDR3 loop: CATGQTNNSPLHF. The CDR3 bases are TGTGCCACCGGACAGACCAATAATTCACCCCTCCACTTT.

This clone was detected once. The chain couples TRBV4-2 to TRBJ2-7, with 14 bases matching TRBD2. The V and J ends lost 1 base and 5 bases, in that order; junction bases with no gene match: 7. In germline, CDR1 is LGHNA, CDR2 YNFKEQ. The CDR3 is made up of 17 amino acids. The CDR3 protein is CASSQGLAGGPGNEQYF. The CDR3, as DNA: TGTGCCAGCAGCCAAGGACTAGCGGGAGGGCCGGGTAACGAGCAGTACTTC.

V and J are TRBV11-3 and TRBJ2-2; TRBD1 might be the D (6 bases). Germline CDR1 and CDR2: SGHNT and YENEEA. The CDR3 is 15 amino acids. Trimming pared 4 bases from V and 6 bases from J, leaving 15 bases between. The CDR3 nucleotides are TGTGCCAGCAGCTCATACACAGGGAGCCCCGGGGAGCTGTTTTTT. It is translated as CASSSYTGSPGELFF.

This clone has only a few counts. The J gene is TRBJ2-5, the V gene TRBV10-3; 9 bases line up with TRBD2. Trimming at V came to 6 bases and at J to 6 bases, leaving 14 bases not matched to a gene. The CDR3 has 16 residues. The germline V gene encodes CDR1 ENHRY and CDR2 SYGVKD. The chain's CDR3 is CAISPSHGSGSQTQYF. DNA of the CDR3: TGTGCCATCAGCCCATCGCATGGTAGCGGGAGTCAGACCCAGTACTTC.

V is TRBV5-1 and J is TRBJ2-3; 9 bases line up with TRBD2. The germline CDR1 and CDR2 sequences are SGHRS and YFSETQ. Losses at the gene ends were 0 bases for V and 2 bases for J; bases not matched to a gene: 10. The CDR3 is made up of 18 amino acids. The DNA of the CDR3 is TGCGCCAGCAGCTTGGCCAGTTTTAGCGGGAGCTCCACAGATACGCAGTATTTT. Its translation: CASSLASFSGSSTDTQYF.